This record covers a single T cell receptor (beta chain). The study assigned cohorts using participant-reported clinical history. The data originate from a study of blood T cell repertoires in COVID-19. Study-level background: Samples came from the United States, Italy and Spain, spanning acute and convalescent COVID-19.

Per the authors' pipeline: Scientists estimated how many nucleated cells there were by amplifying reference gene primers. Produced via immunoSEQ multiplex PCR; TCRdb's table is partial and in-frame only. V, J and clone size are taken as reported in that table, and D and trimming were inferred from the DNA itself. This table holds hundreds of thousands of clones, around 90% found once. This CDR3 comprises 14 residues. Trimming removed 8 bases from V and 4 bases from J; junction bases left unmatched: 8. Per germline, CDR1 SNHLY and CDR2 FYNNEI. The sequence was collected from a woman aged 25 to 45 who had recovered from COVID-19. Input material: PBMCs or T cells enriched from blood (not recorded which). This sequence joins TRBV2 and TRBJ2-3; TRBD1 matches 8 bases. CDR3 nucleotides: TGTGCCAGCCCGGCGGACAGGGCGCCAGATACGCAGTATTTT. As protein: CASPADRAPDTQYF.